This TCR beta chain stems from a study of shared clonotypes between healthy human individuals. Study-wide results and caveats: Represented diversity, genetic and exposure-history alike, was limited by few donors.

Clones were read by immunoSEQ multiplex PCR, and TCRdb kept only the in-frame ones, dropping some. The sample records some 900,000 clones, roughly 72% being singletons. The V gene's germline CDR1 is KGHSH and CDR2 LQKENI. CDR3 length equals 12 residues. V shed 1 base and J shed 2 bases, with 3 bases lying between them. As concerns this clone: Its antigen is not identified.

V and J are TRBV18 and TRBJ2-7, with D unresolved. Sequencing was carried out using memory CD4+ T cells sorted from blood. Subset described: CD45RA-negative fraction. This TCR came from a man between 18 and 29 years old in good health. CDR3 loop: CASSPRTYEQYF. The CDR3 DNA is TGTGCCAGCTCACCACGAACCTACGAGCAGTACTTC.